This T cell receptor beta chain was captured in a study of cytomegalovirus exposure and HLA in healthy donors. Study information: A previous analysis identified about 110 million unique TCR beta sequences derived from around 200 million T cells.

As to this clone: Its cognate antigen is unknown. The sample holds other DNA sequences that translate to the same CDR3.

PCR used 60 Vbeta primers and 13 Jbeta primers. Sequenced by immunoSEQ multiplex PCR; TCRdb stores in-frame clones only, minus some. The sample records 150,000 or so clones, over 60% being singletons. Overall study findings and caveats: Presence/absence analyses assumed roughly uniform sequencing depth across donors. In all likelihood, a cluster of highly shared sequence variants was a sequencing artifact.

The CDR3 extends over 15 amino acids. Per germline, CDR1 MNHNY and CDR2 SVGAGI (reference sequence). Deletions cut 2 bases from V and 0 bases from J, with 8 bases between. This rearrangement joins TRBV6-6 to TRBJ1-3; D may be TRBD1 (5 bases). This sequence originates from a male donor in good health and CMV-seronegative. Sequencing used PBMCs. The CDR3 nucleotides are TGTGCCAGCAGTTACGACAGAGCCTCTGGAAACACCATATATTTT. Its protein product is CASSYDRASGNTIYF.